This T cell receptor (beta chain) was identified during a study of blood T cell repertoires in COVID-19. Living in roughly 25 US areas, the participants were between roughly 18 and 89 years of age. Profiling relied on immunoSEQ multiplex PCR, and the TCRdb table lists in-frame clones only, not all of them. The sample has hundreds of thousands of clones, 80% seen once. The CDR3 length is 12 residues. Germline CDR1 reads LNHDA; CDR2 reads SQIVND (reference sequence). The V gene lost 10 bases and the J gene lost 7 bases, with 13 bases spanning the gap. Specimen: PBMCs or T cells enriched from blood (not recorded which). This TCR came from a man aged 30-40 years with acute COVID-19. This chain joins TRBV19 and TRBJ1-4; D unclear. This CDR3 reads CATRGRSEKLFF. DNA for the CDR3: TGTGCCACCCGCGGTCGGAGTGAAAAACTGTTTTTT.